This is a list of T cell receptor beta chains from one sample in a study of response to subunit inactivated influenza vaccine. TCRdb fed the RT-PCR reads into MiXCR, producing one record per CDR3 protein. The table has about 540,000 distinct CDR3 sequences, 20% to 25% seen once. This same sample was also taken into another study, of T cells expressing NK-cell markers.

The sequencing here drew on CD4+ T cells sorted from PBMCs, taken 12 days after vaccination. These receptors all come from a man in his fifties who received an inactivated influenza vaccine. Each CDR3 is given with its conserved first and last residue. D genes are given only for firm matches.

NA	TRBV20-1	CSASRTGNSPLHF
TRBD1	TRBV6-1	CASSEDRGRGTQYF
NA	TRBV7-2	CASSLRDNGQETQYF
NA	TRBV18	CASSPPAGSSGANVLTF
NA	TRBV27	CASSLEGGRFSDYEQYF
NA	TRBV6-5	CASSYRVGPSNTGELFF
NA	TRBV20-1	CSAEHRYTAYEQYF
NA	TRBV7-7	CASSAGVGTDTQYF
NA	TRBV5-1	CASSRDSSSYNEQFF
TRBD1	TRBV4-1	CASSQEQGQNYGYTF
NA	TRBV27	CASSLLLGEPTEQYF
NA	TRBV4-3	CASSQELRSYNSPLHF
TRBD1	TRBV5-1	CASSLAVTGAGEQFF
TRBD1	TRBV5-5	CASSFTLRDSSYEQYF
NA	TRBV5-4	CASSLGGGHPSTDTQYF
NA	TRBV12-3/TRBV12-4	CASQRGPGELFF
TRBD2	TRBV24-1	CATSDFTGGGARNEQFF
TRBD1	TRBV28	CASRLDRDQETQYF
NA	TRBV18	CASSPPGEAGELFF
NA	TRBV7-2	CASRVGAEGNIQYF
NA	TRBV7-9	CASSSMNRAGETQYF
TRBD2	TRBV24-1	CATSDSWGTSGSNEQFF
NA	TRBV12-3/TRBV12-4	CASSEDAKNIQYF
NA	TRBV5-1	CASSLAGENIQYF
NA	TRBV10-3	CAISPGRVGYTF
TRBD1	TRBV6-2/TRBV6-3	CASRGQVISYEQYF
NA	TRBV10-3	CATSIVGPGADTQYF
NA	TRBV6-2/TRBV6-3	CASSYSKVRTRSSGYTF
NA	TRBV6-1	CASREALGEDSYEQYF
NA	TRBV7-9	CASSLAQGRVDEQYF
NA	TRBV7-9	CASSPGPPSGYTF
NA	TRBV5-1	CASRPGTTDGYTF
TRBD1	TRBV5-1	CASSLMGQGNNEQFF
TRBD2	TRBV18	CASSPGTRYTDTQYF
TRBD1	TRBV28	CASSYTLTTGGTQYF
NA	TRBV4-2	CASSQEGLGYEQYF
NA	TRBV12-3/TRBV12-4	CASRRGVGNDEQFF
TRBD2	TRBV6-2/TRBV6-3	CASSNGLAGITGELFF
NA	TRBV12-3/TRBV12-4	CASLPPGPAGTEAFF
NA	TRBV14	CASSQEGPLNEQFF
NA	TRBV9	CASSVVGDGYTF
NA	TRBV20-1	CSAVPGRGLSYNEQFF
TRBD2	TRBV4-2	CASSQDFGGDPGANVLTF
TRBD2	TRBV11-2	CASSSLRTSGRTYGKTQYF
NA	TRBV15	CATSVGGDYGYTF
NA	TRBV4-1	CASSQSAPRLFF
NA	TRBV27	CASKLAKYNEQFF
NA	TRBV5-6	CASSLGATWVYF
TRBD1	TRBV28	CASSLSGQGVGQPQHF
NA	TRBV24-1	CATSDFTFGTNQETQYF
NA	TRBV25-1	CAIMEVYNEQFF
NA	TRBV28	CASSLYPGGMNTEAFF
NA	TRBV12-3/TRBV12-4	CASSKQGLAGNTIYF
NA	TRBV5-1	CASSWQGYGQETQYF
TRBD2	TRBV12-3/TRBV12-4	CASSLFGTSGYEQFF
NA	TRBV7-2	CASSLRQEGGYTF
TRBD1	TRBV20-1	CSATWDRSSSYNEQFF